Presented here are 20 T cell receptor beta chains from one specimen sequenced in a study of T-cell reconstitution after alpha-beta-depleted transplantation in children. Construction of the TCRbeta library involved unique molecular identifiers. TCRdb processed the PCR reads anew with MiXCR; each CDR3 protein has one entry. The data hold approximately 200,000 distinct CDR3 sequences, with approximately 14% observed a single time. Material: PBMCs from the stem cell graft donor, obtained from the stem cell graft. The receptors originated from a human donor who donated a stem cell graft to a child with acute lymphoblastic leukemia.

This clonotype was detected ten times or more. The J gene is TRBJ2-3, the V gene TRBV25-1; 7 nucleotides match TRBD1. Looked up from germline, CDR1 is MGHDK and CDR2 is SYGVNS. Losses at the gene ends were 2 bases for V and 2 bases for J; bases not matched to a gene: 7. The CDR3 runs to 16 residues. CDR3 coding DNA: TGTGCCAGCAGTGAAAAGGACAGGATTATCACAGATACGCAGTATTTT. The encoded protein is CASSEKDRIITDTQYF.

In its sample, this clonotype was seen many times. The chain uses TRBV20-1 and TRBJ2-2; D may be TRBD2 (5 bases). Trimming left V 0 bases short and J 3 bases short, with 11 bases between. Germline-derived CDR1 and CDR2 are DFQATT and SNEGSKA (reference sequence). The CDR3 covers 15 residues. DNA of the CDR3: TGCAGTGCTAGAGATCGGAGGAGCCACACCGGGGAGCTGTTTTTT. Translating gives CSARDRRSHTGELFF.

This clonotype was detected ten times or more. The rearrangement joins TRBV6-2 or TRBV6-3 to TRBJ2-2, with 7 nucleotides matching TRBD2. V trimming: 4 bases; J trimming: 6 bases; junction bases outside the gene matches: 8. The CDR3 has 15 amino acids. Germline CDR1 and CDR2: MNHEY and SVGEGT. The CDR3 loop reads CASSSTGGSSGELFF. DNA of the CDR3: TGTGCCAGCAGTTCGACGGGGGGTTCTTCCGGGGAGCTGTTTTTT.

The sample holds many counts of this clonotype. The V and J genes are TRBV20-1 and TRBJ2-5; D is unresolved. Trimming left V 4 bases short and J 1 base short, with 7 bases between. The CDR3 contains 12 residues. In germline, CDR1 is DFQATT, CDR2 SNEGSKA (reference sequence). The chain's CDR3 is CSATLLQETQYF. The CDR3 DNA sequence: TGCAGTGCTACTCTTCTCCAAGAGACCCAGTACTTC.

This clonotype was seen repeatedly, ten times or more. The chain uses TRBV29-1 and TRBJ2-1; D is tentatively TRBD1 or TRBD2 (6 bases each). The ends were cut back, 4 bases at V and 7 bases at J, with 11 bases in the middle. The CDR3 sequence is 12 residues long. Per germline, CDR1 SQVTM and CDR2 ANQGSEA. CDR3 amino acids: CSVVQGRNEQFF. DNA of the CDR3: TGCAGCGTTGTGCAGGGGAGGAATGAGCAGTTCTTC.

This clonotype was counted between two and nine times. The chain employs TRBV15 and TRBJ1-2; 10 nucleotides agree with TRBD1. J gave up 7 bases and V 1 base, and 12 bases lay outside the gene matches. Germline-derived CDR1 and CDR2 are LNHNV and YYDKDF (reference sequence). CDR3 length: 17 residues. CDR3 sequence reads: CATSRGGAGTGVGGYTF. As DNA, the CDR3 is TGTGCCACCAGCAGAGGAGGAGCCGGGACAGGGGTGGGTGGCTACACCTTC.

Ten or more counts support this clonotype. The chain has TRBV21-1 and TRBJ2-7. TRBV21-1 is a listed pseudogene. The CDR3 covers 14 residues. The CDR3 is CASSKPSPSYEQYF. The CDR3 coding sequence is TGTGCCAGCAGCAAACCTTCCCCCTCCTACGAGCAGTACTTC.

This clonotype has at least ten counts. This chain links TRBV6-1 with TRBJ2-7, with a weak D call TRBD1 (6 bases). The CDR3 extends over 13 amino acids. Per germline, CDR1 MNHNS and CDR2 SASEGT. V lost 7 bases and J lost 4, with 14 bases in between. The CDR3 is CASTKGGGYEQYF. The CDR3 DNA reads TGTGCCAGCACCAAAGGGGGTGGGTACGAGCAGTACTTC.

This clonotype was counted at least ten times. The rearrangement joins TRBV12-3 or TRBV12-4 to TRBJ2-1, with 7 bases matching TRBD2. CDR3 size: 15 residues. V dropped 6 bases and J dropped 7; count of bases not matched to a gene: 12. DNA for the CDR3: TGTGCCAGCAGACTCCCGGGAGCGGGGTCGAATGAGCAGTTCTTC. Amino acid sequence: CASRLPGAGSNEQFF.

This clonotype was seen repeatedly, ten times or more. CDR3 sequence: CASSPRTGANQPQHF. As DNA, the CDR3 is TGCGCCAGCAGCCCCCGGACAGGGGCGAATCAGCCCCAGCATTTT. The chain recombines TRBV5-1 with TRBJ1-5, with 9 bases fitting TRBD1. Germline values: CDR1 SGHRS, CDR2 YFSETQ. J lost 4 bases, V lost 4 bases, and 6 bases had no gene match. The CDR3 is made up of 15 amino acids. Based on the CDR3 plus reference TRBV5-1 and TRBJ1-5, the full variable domain is KAGVTQTPRYLIKTRGQQVTLSCSPISGHRSVSWYQQTPGQGLQFLFEYFSETQRNKGNFPGRFSGRQFSNSRSEMNVSTLELGDSALYLCASSPRTGANQPQHFGDGTRLSIL.

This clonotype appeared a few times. The CDR3 DNA reads as TGTGCCAGCAGCCATTATATTCGACTAGCGGGAGGGCCTACCCAAGAGACCCAGTACTTC. As protein: CASSHYIRLAGGPTQETQYF. The chain uses TRBV11-1 and TRBJ2-5; 14 bases are a match to TRBD2. The CDR3 is made up of 20 amino acids. Unmatched junction bases numbered 15, after V lost 5 bases and J lost 1 base. Germline CDR1 and CDR2: SGHAT and FQDESV (reference sequence). Complete variable domain (other parts from reference TRBV11-1 and TRBJ2-5): EAEVAQSPRYKITEKSQAVAFWCDPISGHATLYWYRQILGQGPELLVQFQDESVVDDSQLPKDRFSAERLKGVDSTLKIQPAELGDSAMYLCASSHYIRLAGGPTQETQYFGPGTRLLVL.

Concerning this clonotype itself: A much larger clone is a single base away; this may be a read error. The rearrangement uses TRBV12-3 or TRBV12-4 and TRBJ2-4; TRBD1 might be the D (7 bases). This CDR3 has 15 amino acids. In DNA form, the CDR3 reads TGTGCCAGCAGTACCCAGGGGGGAGCCAAAAACATGCAGTACTTC. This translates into CASSTQGGAKNMQYF.

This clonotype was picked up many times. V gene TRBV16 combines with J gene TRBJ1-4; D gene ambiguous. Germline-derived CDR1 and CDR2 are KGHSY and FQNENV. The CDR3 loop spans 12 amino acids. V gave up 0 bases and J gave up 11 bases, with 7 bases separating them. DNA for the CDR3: TGTGCCAGCAGCCAATCAGTCTCCAAACTGTTTTTT. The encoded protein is CASSQSVSKLFF. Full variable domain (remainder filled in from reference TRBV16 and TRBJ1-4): GEEVAQTPKHLVRGEGQKAKLYCAPIKGHSYVFWYQQVLKNEFKFLISFQNENVFDETGMPKERFSAKCLPNSPCSLEIQATKLEDSAVYFCASSQSVSKLFFGSGTQLSVL.

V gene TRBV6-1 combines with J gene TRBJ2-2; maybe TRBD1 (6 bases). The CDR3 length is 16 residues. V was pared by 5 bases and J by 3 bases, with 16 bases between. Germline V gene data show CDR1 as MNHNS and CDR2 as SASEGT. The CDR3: CASSRTGGTDTGELFF. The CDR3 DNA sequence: TGTGCCAGCAGTCGAACTGGGGGCACTGACACCGGGGAGCTGTTTTTT.

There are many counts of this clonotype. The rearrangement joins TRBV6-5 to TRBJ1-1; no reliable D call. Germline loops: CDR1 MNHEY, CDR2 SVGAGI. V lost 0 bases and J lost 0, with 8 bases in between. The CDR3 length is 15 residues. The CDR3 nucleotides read TGTGCCAGCAGTTACTCAGTACTCATGAACACTGAAGCTTTCTTT. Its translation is CASSYSVLMNTEAFF.

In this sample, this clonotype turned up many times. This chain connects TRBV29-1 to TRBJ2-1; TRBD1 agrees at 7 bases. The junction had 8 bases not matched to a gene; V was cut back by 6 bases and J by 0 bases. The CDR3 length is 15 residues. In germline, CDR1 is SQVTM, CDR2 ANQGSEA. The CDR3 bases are TGCAGCGTCGCACAAGGGGGCGGCTCCTACAATGAGCAGTTCTTC. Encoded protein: CSVAQGGGSYNEQFF.

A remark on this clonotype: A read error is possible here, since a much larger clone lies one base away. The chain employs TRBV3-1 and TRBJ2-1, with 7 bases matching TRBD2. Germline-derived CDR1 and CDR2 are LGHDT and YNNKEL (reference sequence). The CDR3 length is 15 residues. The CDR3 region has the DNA TGTGCCACCAGCCAAGTTCTAGCGGTTTACAATGAGCAGTTCTTC. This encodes CATSQVLAVYNEQFF.

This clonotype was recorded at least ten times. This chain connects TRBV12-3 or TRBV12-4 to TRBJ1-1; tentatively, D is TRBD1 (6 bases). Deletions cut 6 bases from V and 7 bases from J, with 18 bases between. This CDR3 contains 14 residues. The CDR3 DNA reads TGTGCCAGCAGCCCCCTCATTACAGGGCATGAAGCTTTCTTT. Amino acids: CASSPLITGHEAFF.

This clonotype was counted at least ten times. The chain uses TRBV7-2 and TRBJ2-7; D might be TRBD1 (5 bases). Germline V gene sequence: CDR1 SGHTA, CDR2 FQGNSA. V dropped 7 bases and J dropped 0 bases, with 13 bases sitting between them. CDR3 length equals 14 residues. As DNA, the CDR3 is TGTGCCAGCACCCAGGGCAGGAGCTCCTACGAGCAGTACTTC. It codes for CASTQGRSSYEQYF.

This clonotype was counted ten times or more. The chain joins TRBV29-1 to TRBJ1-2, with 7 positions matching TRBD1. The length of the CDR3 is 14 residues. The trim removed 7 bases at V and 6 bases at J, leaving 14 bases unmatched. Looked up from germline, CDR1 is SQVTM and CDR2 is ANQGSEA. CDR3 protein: CSARILTGLHGYTF. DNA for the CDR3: TGCAGCGCCAGAATATTGACAGGGCTACATGGCTACACCTTC.